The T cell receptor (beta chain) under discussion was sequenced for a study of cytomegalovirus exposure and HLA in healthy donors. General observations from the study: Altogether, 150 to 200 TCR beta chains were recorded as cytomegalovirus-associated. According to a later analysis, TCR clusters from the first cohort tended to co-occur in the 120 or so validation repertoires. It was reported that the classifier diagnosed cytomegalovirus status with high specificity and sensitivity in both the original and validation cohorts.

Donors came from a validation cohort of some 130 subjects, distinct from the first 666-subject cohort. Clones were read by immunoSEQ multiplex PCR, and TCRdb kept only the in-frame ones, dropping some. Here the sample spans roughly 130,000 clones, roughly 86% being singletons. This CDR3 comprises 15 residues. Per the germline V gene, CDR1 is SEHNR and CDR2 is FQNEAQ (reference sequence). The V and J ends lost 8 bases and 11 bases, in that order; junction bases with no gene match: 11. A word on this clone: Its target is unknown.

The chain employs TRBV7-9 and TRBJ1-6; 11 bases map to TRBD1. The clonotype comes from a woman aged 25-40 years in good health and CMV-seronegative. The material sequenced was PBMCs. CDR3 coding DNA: TGTGCCAGCTCGAGGGGGGACAGGGGGGGTGCACCCCTCCACTTT. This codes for CASSRGDRGGAPLHF. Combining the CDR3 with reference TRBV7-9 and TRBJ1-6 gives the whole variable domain DTGVSQNPRHKITKRGQNVTFRCDPISEHNRLYWYRQTLGQGPEFLTYFQNEAQLEKSRLLSDRFSAERPKGSFSTLEIQRTEQGDSAMYLCASSRGDRGGAPLHFGNGTRLTVT.